The entry that follows covers one T cell receptor beta chain sequence. The antigen remains unidentified. Sorting that relied on CD45RO/CCR7/CD25/CD127/CD95/CD27 yielded CD4+ naive, central memory, regulatory and stem cell-like memory cells. V lost 0 bases and J lost 0, with 10 bases in between. Germline V gene lookup returns CDR1 SGDLS and CDR2 YYNGEE. The CDR3 covers 17 residues. These data belong to a study of beta chain features in type 1 diabetes. All of the isolated RNA was reverse transcribed, so expressed TCRB transcripts were sequenced. Some clones are missing from TCRdb's copy, which holds only in-frame ones; the method was immunoSEQ multiplex PCR. The repertoire has hundreds of thousands of clones, 15% to 18% of them found once; the top ten carry 0.07% to 0.095%. Findings and limits, study-wide: Small HLA sub-analyses could not settle whether HLA shapes TCRB rearrangement.

The clonotype comes from a man aged 18 to 35 in good health. The chain is built from TRBV9 and TRBJ2-6; D gene ambiguous. What was sequenced was naive CD4+ T cells from blood. The CDR3 nucleotides read TGTGCCAGCAGCGTAGCCCCACAGAACTCTGGGGCCAACGTCCTGACTTTC. Translated, it gives CASSVAPQNSGANVLTF.